This TCR beta chain is drawn from a study of cytomegalovirus exposure and HLA in healthy donors. The wider study: Some 180 million T cells yielded 100 million or so unique TCR beta sequences in earlier analysis. Notes on the study in general: When presence/absence was analysed, sequencing depth was taken to be roughly uniform across donors.

This CDR3 is 14 amino acids long. Germline CDR1 and CDR2: SGDLS and YYNGEE. V was trimmed by 4 bases and J by 5 bases, leaving 13 bases between them. To note about this clone: Antigen: not known.

In the PCR, 60 Vbeta and 13 Jbeta primers were used. Assay: immunoSEQ multiplex PCR; the TCRdb copy retains only in-frame clones and omits some. The table includes 180,000 or so clones, about four fifths detected once. The chain recombines TRBV9 with TRBJ2-1; tentative D call: TRBD2 (5 bases). The clonotype comes from a female donor in good health and CMV-seronegative. Source material: PBMCs. The CDR3 DNA reads TGTGCCAGCAGCCCACTAGGGCGGGACAATGAGCAGTTCTTC. Translation gives CASSPLGRDNEQFF.